Below, 32 T cell receptor beta chains from the same sample are listed, as sequenced in a study of blood T cell repertoires in COVID-19. Sequenced by immunoSEQ multiplex PCR; TCRdb stores in-frame clones only, minus some. Of roughly 50,000 clones listed, approximately 80% are singletons. The sequenced material came from peripheral blood. All receptors derive from a human donor with active or convalescent COVID-19. The donor label of this sample is uncertain.

The chain uses TRBV27 and TRBJ2-1; unclear D gene. There are 16 residues in the CDR3. Germline V gene sequence: CDR1 MNHEY, CDR2 SMNVEV (reference sequence). V was clipped by 5 bases and J by 0 bases, with 14 bases between them. The CDR3 loop is CASSLKTLSSYNEQFF. CDR3 sequence (DNA): TGTGCCAGCAGTCTCAAGACTCTGAGCTCCTACAATGAGCAGTTCTTC.

This chain joins TRBV4-3 and TRBJ2-2; a weak D match, TRBD2 (6 bases). Germline lookup yields CDR1 LGHNA and CDR2 YSLEER. This CDR3 is built from 14 residues. V lost 0 bases, J lost 6 bases, and 8 bases lay in between. The CDR3 DNA reads as TGCGCCAGCAGCCAAGAGGGGGGAGCCGGGGAGCTGTTTTTT. Amino acid sequence: CASSQEGGAGELFF.

A few counts support this clone. The same CDR3 also results from other DNA sequences found in this sample. The V call is TRBV12-5, the J call TRBJ2-7; 7 positions agree with TRBD1. There are 14 residues in the CDR3. Germline V lookup: CDR1 LGHNT, CDR2 FRNRAP. V lost 5 bases, J lost 0 bases, and 4 bases stayed unmatched. The CDR3 DNA is TGTGCTAGTGGTCCCTCAGGGGGCTCCTACGAGCAGTACTTC. Its protein product is CASGPSGGSYEQYF.

The rearrangement links TRBV29-1 to TRBJ2-1, with TRBD1 matching over 8 bases. J lost 7 bases, V lost 4 bases, and 6 bases had no gene match. Germline values: CDR1 SQVTM, CDR2 ANQGSEA. The length of the CDR3 is 13 residues. DNA for the CDR3: TGCAGCGTTGCGGGGACAGGCATGAATGAGCAGTTCTTC. Translating it yields CSVAGTGMNEQFF.

The genes are TRBV3-1 (or the pseudogene TRBV3-2) and TRBJ2-7; a possible D gene is TRBD2 (5 bases). The ends were cut back, 2 bases at V and 4 bases at J, with 15 bases in the middle. Per germline, CDR1 LGHDT and CDR2 YNNKEL (reference sequence). The CDR3 has 15 residues. The CDR3 protein is CASSQSPTTSYEQYF. CDR3 nucleotides: TGTGCCAGCAGCCAATCGCCCACTACTAGTTACGAGCAGTACTTC.

The rearrangement links TRBV4-1 to TRBJ2-7, with 13 nucleotides matching TRBD2. V dropped 1 base and J dropped 0; count of bases not matched to a gene: 12. Germline values: CDR1 MGHRA, CDR2 YSYEKL. This CDR3 spans 20 amino acids. The CDR3 reads CASSQVRGTSGTLSSYEQYF. The CDR3, as DNA: TGCGCCAGCAGCCAAGTTAGAGGGACTAGCGGGACCCTGAGCTCCTACGAGCAGTACTTC.

The V call is TRBV7-2, the J call TRBJ2-4, with 9 positions matching TRBD1. The CDR3 extends over 14 amino acids. Losses at the gene ends were 6 bases for V and 13 bases for J; bases not matched to a gene: 13. Germline lookup yields CDR1 SGHTA and CDR2 FQGNSA. The CDR3 DNA is TGTGCCAGCAGTATTACCGGGACAGGGCCGGCGCAGTACTTC. Translating it yields CASSITGTGPAQYF.

The CDR3 nucleotides are TGTGCCTGGAGCTATTCGAGGGGGGGGGCCATCGGCTACACCTTC. This sequence encodes CAWSYSRGGAIGYTF. This chain uses TRBV30 with TRBJ1-2, with D possibly matching TRBD1 (6 bases). The CDR3 covers 15 residues. V dropped 3 bases and J dropped 8 bases, with 22 bases sitting between them. The germline gives CDR1 GTSNPN, CDR2 SVGIG (reference sequence).

This chain uses TRBV7-3 with TRBJ2-1, with 8 bases that match TRBD2. This CDR3 spans 14 amino acids. Germline V gene lookup returns CDR1 SGHTA and CDR2 FQGTGA. Germline trimming cut 3 bases from V and 6 bases from J; bases unmatched to any gene: 4. The CDR3 nucleotides read TGTGCCAGCAGCTTCCCCGGGACTAGCAATGAGCAGTTCTTC. Its translation is CASSFPGTSNEQFF.

The chain recombines TRBV30 with TRBJ1-1; 7 bases are shared with TRBD1. Per germline, CDR1 GTSNPN and CDR2 SVGIG (reference sequence). The CDR3 loop spans 14 amino acids. V lost 4 bases, J lost 4 bases, and 9 bases stayed unmatched. The CDR3: CAWNLRTGFTEAFF. CDR3 in DNA: TGTGCCTGGAACCTCAGGACAGGCTTCACTGAAGCTTTCTTT.

The chain uses TRBV6-6 and TRBJ1-5, with a tentative D call TRBD1 (5 bases). The CDR3 is 14 amino acids. Trimming stripped 5 bases from V and 0 bases from J, with 8 bases between. Germline V gives CDR1 MNHNY, CDR2 SVGAGI (reference sequence). Here the CDR3 reads CASSHGGSNQPQHF. The CDR3 DNA reads as TGTGCCAGCAGTCACGGGGGTAGCAATCAGCCCCAGCATTTT.

The chain has TRBV24-1 and TRBJ2-1; 12 nucleotides line up with TRBD2. The length of the CDR3 is 14 residues. Germline values: CDR1 KGHDR, CDR2 SFDVKD. J was trimmed by 10 bases and V by 6 bases; bases with no gene match: 6. The CDR3 DNA follows: TGTGCCACCAGTAGACTAGCGGGAGTGGGGGAGCAGTTCTTC. Its protein is CATSRLAGVGEQFF.

V is TRBV16 and J is TRBJ1-4, with TRBD1 matching 10 bases. V lost 2 bases to trimming and J lost 8 bases; unmatched junction nucleotides: 5. The CDR3 sequence is 15 residues long. The germline CDR1 and CDR2 sequences are KGHSY and FQNENV. This chain's CDR3 is CASSQAGTGAEKLFF. The CDR3, as DNA: TGTGCCAGCAGCCAAGCGGGGACAGGGGCGGAAAAACTGTTTTTT.

This clone appeared a single time. The J gene is TRBJ1-2, the V gene TRBV19; 8 bases line up with TRBD1. Germline V gene data show CDR1 as LNHDA and CDR2 as SQIVND (reference sequence). V dropped 6 bases and J dropped 6; count of bases not matched to a gene: 9. The CDR3 runs to 14 residues. The CDR3 reads CASSLDWTGNGYTF. CDR3 sequence (DNA): TGTGCCAGTAGCCTAGATTGGACAGGGAATGGCTACACCTTC.

This clone has more than one count but fewer than ten. The rearrangement joins TRBV30 to TRBJ1-5; the D is unclear. Germline assignment: CDR1 GTSNPN and CDR2 SVGIG (reference sequence). This CDR3 contains 13 residues. V was shortened by 2 bases and J by 4 bases, with 9 bases between the two germline ends. CDR3 sequence reads: CAWSLNGNQPQHF. The DNA for the CDR3 is TGTGCCTGGAGTCTAAACGGGAATCAGCCCCAGCATTTT.

This chain links TRBV10-3 with TRBJ2-1, with 10 bases lining up with TRBD2. Germline trimming cut 7 bases from V and 9 bases from J; bases unmatched to any gene: 9. The CDR3 is made up of 14 amino acids. The germline CDR1 and CDR2 sequences are ENHRY and SYGVKD. The CDR3 here is CAITGTSAEGEQFF. The CDR3 DNA reads TGTGCCATCACCGGGACTAGCGCTGAGGGTGAGCAGTTCTTC.

This clone was seen repeatedly, ten times or more. V and J are TRBV29-1 and TRBJ1-2; D might be TRBD1 (5 bases). Germline CDR1 SQVTM, CDR2 ANQGSEA. V was pared by 3 bases and J by 8 bases, with 16 bases between. This CDR3 comprises 13 residues. CDR3 sequence (DNA): TGCAGCGTTGAGGGGCAGGCAGGGTGGGGCTACACCTTC. Translating it yields CSVEGQAGWGYTF. The full variable domain, in which reference TRBV29-1 and TRBJ1-2 provide the parts outside the CDR3, is SAVISQKPSRDICQRGTSLTIQCQVDSQVTMMFWYRQQPGQSLTLIATANQGSEATYESGFVIDKFPISRPNLTFSTLTVSNMSPEDSSIYLCSVEGQAGWGYTFGSGTRLTVV.

This clone showed up just a few times. The gene calls are TRBV7-2 and TRBJ1-1; a possible D gene is TRBD1 (6 bases). CDR1 SGHTA and CDR2 FQGNSA come from the germline V gene. The CDR3 length is 14 residues. Trimming shortened V by 4 bases and J by 5 bases, and 14 bases separated the two germline ends. Written as DNA, the CDR3 is TGTGCCAGCAGCTCCTACCGTAGGGGGACTGAAGCTTTCTTT. Residues: CASSSYRRGTEAFF.

V is TRBV5-1 and J is TRBJ2-7, with D maybe TRBD1 (6 bases). Germline assignment: CDR1 SGHRS and CDR2 YFSETQ. The CDR3 loop spans 18 amino acids. With 9 bases removed from V and 1 base from J, the gap between germline ends came to 29 bases. The CDR3 reads CAIKPRFETGILSYEQYF. In DNA form, the CDR3 reads TGCGCCATCAAGCCCCGTTTCGAGACAGGCATACTTTCCTACGAGCAGTACTTC.

This CDR3 is CASSSGTGQDVDYGYTF. In DNA form, the CDR3 reads TGTGCCAGCAGCTCCGGGACAGGCCAGGATGTGGACTATGGCTACACCTTC. The J gene is TRBJ1-2, the V gene TRBV13; 8 bases are shared with TRBD1. Germline trimming cut 4 bases from V and 3 bases from J; bases unmatched to any gene: 13. The CDR3 is made up of 17 amino acids. Germline lookup yields CDR1 PRHDT and CDR2 FYEKMQ (reference sequence).

This chain connects TRBV4-2 to TRBJ2-1; tentatively, D is TRBD1 (6 bases). This CDR3 region has 15 residues. The germline V gene has CDR1 LGHNA and CDR2 YNFKEQ. V was cut by 0 bases and J by 8 bases, with 14 bases left in between. This chain's CDR3 is CASSQEKNRVHEQFF. CDR3 coding DNA: TGTGCCAGCAGCCAAGAAAAGAACAGGGTGCATGAGCAGTTCTTC.

This clone was recorded once. The V call is TRBV28, the J call TRBJ1-1; 7 bases align to TRBD1. The CDR3 length is 14 residues. The V segment lost 6 bases and the J segment 0 bases; nucleotides outside the gene matches: 4. Germline V gene data show CDR1 as MDHEN and CDR2 as SYDVKM. The CDR3 is CASRTTGLNTEAFF. The CDR3 nucleotides read TGTGCCAGCAGGACGACAGGGTTGAACACTGAAGCTTTCTTT.

The chain combines TRBV19 with TRBJ1-6, with TRBD1 matching over 8 bases. V was clipped by 3 bases and J by 10 bases; unmatched bases: 8. The CDR3 totals 15 residues. Germline CDR1 and CDR2: LNHDA and SQIVND (reference sequence). The CDR3 DNA is TGTGCCAGTAGTATCGATCAGGGGGCAGGATCACCCCTCCACTTT. It encodes CASSIDQGAGSPLHF.

V is TRBV9 and J is TRBJ2-3; D is ambiguous. Trimming took 3 bases from V and 0 from J, leaving 5 bases between them. The CDR3 loop spans 13 amino acids. The germline gives CDR1 SGDLS, CDR2 YYNGEE. Here the CDR3 reads CASSASSTDTQYF. The CDR3 DNA sequence: TGTGCCAGCAGCGCTTCTAGCACAGATACGCAGTATTTT.

This chain uses TRBV10-2 with TRBJ2-5; 8 bases map to TRBD1. The CDR3 has 14 amino acids. The V gene end was trimmed by 7 bases and the J gene end by 5 bases; junction bases not matched to a gene: 9. Looked up from germline, CDR1 is WSHSY and CDR2 is SAAADI. The CDR3 region has the DNA TGCGCCAGCACTCCCGACAGGGGCAGGGAGACCCAGTACTTC. Translated: CASTPDRGRETQYF.

In its sample, this clone was seen a few times. The J gene is TRBJ2-5, the V gene TRBV10-3; possibly TRBD2 for D (7 bases). The CDR3 is 15 amino acids. Germline V gene sequence: CDR1 ENHRY, CDR2 SYGVKD. V was shortened by 2 bases and J by 5 bases, with 15 bases between the two germline ends. The CDR3 region is CAISELGRGQETQYF. The CDR3, as DNA: TGTGCCATCAGTGAGCTGGGGCGGGGGCAGGAGACCCAGTACTTC.

The V call is TRBV6-6, the J call TRBJ2-1; 15 nucleotides agree with TRBD2. The CDR3 contains 19 residues. Germline CDR1 reads MNHNY; CDR2 reads SVGAGI (reference sequence). Losses at the gene ends were 5 bases for V and 0 bases for J; bases not matched to a gene: 8. The CDR3: CASSQPGLAGGYSYNEQFF. The CDR3 region has the DNA TGTGCCAGCAGTCAGCCGGGACTAGCGGGAGGATACTCCTACAATGAGCAGTTCTTC.

This chain links TRBV18 with TRBJ1-2, with 7 bases aligning to TRBD1. There are 13 residues in the CDR3. V was pared by 1 base and J by 6 bases, with 2 bases of the junction left unmatched. Germline lookup yields CDR1 KGHSH and CDR2 LQKENI. As DNA, the CDR3 is TGTGCCAGCTCACCACGGGACAGCGATGGCTACACCTTC. Protein product: CASSPRDSDGYTF.

This chain's CDR3 is CASSSRTGNYEQYF. The CDR3 bases are TGCGCCAGCAGCTCCCGGACAGGGAATTACGAGCAGTACTTC. V gene TRBV4-1 combines with J gene TRBJ2-7; 8 nucleotides agree with TRBD1. The CDR3 runs to 14 residues. V shed 5 bases and J 4 bases; nucleotides not matched to a gene: 7. Germline loops: CDR1 MGHRA, CDR2 YSYEKL.

V and J are TRBV2 and TRBJ2-1; TRBD2 matches 8 bases. CDR1 and CDR2 (germline): SNHLY, FYNNEI. The trim removed 7 bases at V and 4 bases at J, leaving 9 bases unmatched. CDR3 size: 15 residues. The CDR3 nucleotides are TGTGCCAGCATTTTACGCTTAGCGGGGTACAATGAGCAGTTCTTC. Translating gives CASILRLAGYNEQFF.

The V call is TRBV19, the J call TRBJ1-2; D is uncertain. Germline V gene data show CDR1 as LNHDA and CDR2 as SQIVND (reference sequence). This CDR3 contains 16 residues. Trimming removed 3 bases from V and 4 bases from J, with 18 bases in between. CDR3 region: CASSISSEGLGYGYTF. The CDR3 nucleotides read TGTGCCAGTAGTATTTCTAGTGAGGGATTGGGCTATGGCTACACCTTC.

The V gene is TRBV7-8, the J gene TRBJ2-7; D perhaps matches TRBD2 (5 bases). This CDR3 is 18 amino acids long. Germline CDR1 reads SGHVS; CDR2 reads FQNEAQ. The V and J ends lost 0 bases and 2 bases respectively, with 20 bases between them. In DNA form, the CDR3 reads TGTGCCAGCAGCTTAGCCCGGCGAGGTCTAGCTCCCACCTACGAGCAGTACTTC. Translating it yields CASSLARRGLAPTYEQYF.